This is a list of T cell receptor beta chains from one sample in a study of cytomegalovirus exposure and HLA in healthy donors. Data came from immunoSEQ multiplex PCR; TCRdb stores just in-frame clones and leaves some out. Found here are about 120,000 clones, 70% to 80% of them singletons; the top ten hold 10% to 15%. The sequenced material came from PBMCs. These receptors all stem from a middle-aged woman in good health and CMV-seropositive. The CDR3 runs from the conserved cysteine through the conserved F or W. A D gene is named only where the DNA matches it firmly. The size field is filled for only some rows; it gives once, few, many or a size class.

j_call | clone_size | d_call | v_call | cdr3_aa | cdr3_nt
TRBJ1-6 | - | - | TRBV7-9 | CADGEHNSPLHF | TGTGCCGACGGGGAACATAATTCACCCCTCCACTTT
TRBJ2-6 | - | - | TRBV11-2 | CASSLEESGGANVLTF | TGTGCCAGCAGCTTAGAAGAGTCTGGTGGGGCCAACGTCCTGACTTTC
TRBJ2-4 | - | TRBD1 | TRBV30 | CAWSVGQGNIQYF | TGTGCCTGGAGTGTCGGACAGGGAAACATTCAGTACTTC
TRBJ1-4 | - | - | TRBV27 | CASSLRWAGRSTNEKLFF | TGTGCCAGCAGTTTAAGGTGGGCAGGGCGATCAACTAATGAAAAACTGTTTTTT
TRBJ1-1 | - | - | TRBV4-2 | CASSQDRVNTEAFF | TGTGCCAGCAGCCAAGACAGGGTGAACACTGAAGCTTTCTTT
TRBJ2-5 | - | TRBD2 | TRBV5-1 | CASSLVLSGGIETQYF | TGCGCCAGCAGCTTGGTATTAAGCGGGGGGATAGAGACCCAGTACTTC
TRBJ2-3 | - | TRBD2 | TRBV2 | CASSPGLAGATDTQYF | TGTGCCAGCAGCCCCGGACTAGCGGGGGCCACAGATACGCAGTATTTT
TRBJ2-5 | - | TRBD1 | TRBV11-3 | CASSRDRGQTQYF | TGTGCCAGCAGCCGGGACAGGGGACAGACCCAGTACTTC
TRBJ1-1 | - | - | TRBV29-1 | CSVDSRKPPAEAFF | TGCAGCGTTGATTCGAGAAAGCCACCTGCGGAAGCTTTCTTT
TRBJ1-5 | - | - | TRBV2 | CASSGGGYQPQHF | TGTGCCAGCAGTGGAGGGGGTTATCAGCCCCAGCATTTT
TRBJ2-6 | - | - | TRBV5-4 | CASSFEGSGANVLTF | TGTGCCAGCAGCTTCGAGGGCTCTGGGGCCAACGTCCTGACTTTC
TRBJ2-3 | few | TRBD1 | TRBV11-1 | CASSLAGQGGSYGQYF | TGTGCCAGCAGCTTAGCGGGACAGGGCGGTTCGTACGGGCAGTATTTT
TRBJ2-2 | - | TRBD1 | TRBV30 | CAWSKGAYTGELFF | TGTGCCTGGAGTAAGGGGGCTTACACCGGGGAGCTGTTTTTT
TRBJ1-5 | - | - | TRBV30 | CAWSVAGIQPQHF | TGTGCCTGGAGCGTGGCGGGAATTCAGCCCCAGCATTTT
TRBJ1-1 | - | - | TRBV7-3 | CASSLEVGGAFF | TGTGCCAGCAGCTTAGAAGTGGGGGGAGCTTTCTTT
TRBJ2-5 | - | - | TRBV19 | CASSTWDKGETQYF | TGTGCCAGTAGTACTTGGGACAAGGGAGAGACCCAGTACTTC
TRBJ2-7 | - | TRBD2 | TRBV6-6 | CATRAGTYEQYF | TGTGCCACCCGAGCGGGGACCTACGAGCAGTACTTC
TRBJ1-2 | - | - | TRBV25-1 | CASSDSPDSFQGYGYTF | TGTGCCAGCAGTGATTCCCCGGACAGTTTTCAGGGGTATGGCTACACCTTC
TRBJ2-3 | - | - | TRBV21-1 | CASSAPGFRVTDTQYF | TGTGCCAGCAGCGCTCCAGGGTTCCGGGTCACAGATACGCAGTATTTT
TRBJ1-1 | - | TRBD1 | TRBV29-1 | CSVADRENTEAFF | TGCAGCGTTGCAGACAGGGAGAACACTGAAGCTTTCTTT
TRBJ1-5 | - | - | TRBV7-9 | CASSPGGHQPQHF | TGTGCCAGCAGTCCCGGGGGGCATCAGCCCCAGCATTTT
TRBJ1-3 | - | - | TRBV20-1 | CSASGNTIYF | TGCAGTGCTAGCGGGAACACCATATATTTT
TRBJ1-6 | - | - | TRBV7-9 | CASSLVGLGRLHF | TGTGCCAGCAGCTTAGTAGGTCTAGGTAGACTCCACTTT
TRBJ1-1 | - | - | TRBV7-9 | CSSSPSRTARPSNTEAFF | TGTTCCAGCAGCCCCTCTCGGACAGCCCGTCCCTCGAACACTGAAGCTTTCTTT
TRBJ1-1 | - | - | TRBV5-4 | CASTSSPTEAFF | TGTGCCAGCACTTCAAGCCCAACTGAAGCTTTCTTT
TRBJ1-4 | - | TRBD1 | TRBV27 | CASSSRTGSVVKLFF | TGTGCCAGCAGTTCACGGACAGGGAGTGTTGTAAAACTGTTTTTT